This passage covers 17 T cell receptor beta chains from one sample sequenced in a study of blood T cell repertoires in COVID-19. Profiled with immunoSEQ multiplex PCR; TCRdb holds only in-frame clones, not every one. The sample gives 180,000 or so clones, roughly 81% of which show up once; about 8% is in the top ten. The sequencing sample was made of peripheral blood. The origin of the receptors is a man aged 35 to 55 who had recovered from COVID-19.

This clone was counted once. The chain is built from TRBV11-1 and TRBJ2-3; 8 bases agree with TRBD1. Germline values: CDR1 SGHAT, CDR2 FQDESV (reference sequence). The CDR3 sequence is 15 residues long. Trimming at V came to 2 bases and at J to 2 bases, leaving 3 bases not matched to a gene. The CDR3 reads CASSLRDRLTDTQYF. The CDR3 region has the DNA TGTGCCAGCAGCTTAAGGGACAGGCTCACAGATACGCAGTATTTT.

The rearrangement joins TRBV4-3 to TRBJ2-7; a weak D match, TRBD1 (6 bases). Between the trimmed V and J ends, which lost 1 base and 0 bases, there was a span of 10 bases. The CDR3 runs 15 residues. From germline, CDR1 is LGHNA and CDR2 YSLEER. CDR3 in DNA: TGCGCCAGCAGCCAAGGTGAGGACAGCTCCTACGAGCAGTACTTC. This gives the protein CASSQGEDSSYEQYF.

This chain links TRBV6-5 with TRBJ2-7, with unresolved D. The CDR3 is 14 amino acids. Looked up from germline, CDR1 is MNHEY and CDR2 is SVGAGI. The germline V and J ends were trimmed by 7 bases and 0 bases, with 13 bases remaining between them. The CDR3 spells CASTTRGYSYEQYF. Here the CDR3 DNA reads TGTGCCAGCACCACCCGCGGATACTCCTACGAGCAGTACTTC.

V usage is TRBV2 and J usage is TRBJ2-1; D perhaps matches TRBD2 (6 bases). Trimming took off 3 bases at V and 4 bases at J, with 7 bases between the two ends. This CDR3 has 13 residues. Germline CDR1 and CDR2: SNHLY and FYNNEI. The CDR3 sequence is CASSEGLYNEQFF. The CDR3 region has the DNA TGTGCCAGCAGTGAGGGACTTTACAATGAGCAGTTCTTC.

The CDR3 loop is CASSLAKGTGLQGWFGYTF. The DNA for the CDR3 is TGTGCCAGCAGCTTAGCGAAAGGGACAGGGCTTCAGGGATGGTTCGGCTACACCTTC. The chain is built from TRBV7-9 and TRBJ1-2; 9 nucleotides match TRBD1. V lost 0 bases and J lost 8; bases outside the gene matches: 19. The CDR3 totals 19 residues. Germline assignment: CDR1 SEHNR and CDR2 FQNEAQ (reference sequence).

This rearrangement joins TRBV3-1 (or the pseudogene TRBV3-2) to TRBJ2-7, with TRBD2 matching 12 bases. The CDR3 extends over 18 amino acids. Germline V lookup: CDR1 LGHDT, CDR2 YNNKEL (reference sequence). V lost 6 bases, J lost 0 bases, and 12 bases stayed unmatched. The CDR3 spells CASSRERGTSGLSYEQYF. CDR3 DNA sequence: TGTGCCAGCAGTCGGGAACGAGGGACTAGCGGGCTCTCCTACGAGCAGTACTTC.

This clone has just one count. The CDR3 sequence: CASSQGYTVGLHYNEQFF. DNA for the CDR3: TGTGCCAGCAGCCAGGGCTACACAGTGGGACTACATTACAATGAGCAGTTCTTC. This chain links TRBV3-1 (or the pseudogene TRBV3-2) with TRBJ2-1; 7 bases fit TRBD2. The CDR3 is 18 residues long. CDR1 and CDR2 (germline): LGHDT, YNNKEL (reference sequence). The junction had 15 bases not matched to a gene; V was cut back by 3 bases and J by 4 bases.

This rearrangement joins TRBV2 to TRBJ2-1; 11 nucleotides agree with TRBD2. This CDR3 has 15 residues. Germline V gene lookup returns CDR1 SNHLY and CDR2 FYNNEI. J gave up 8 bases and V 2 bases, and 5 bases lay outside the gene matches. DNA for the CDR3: TGTGCCAGCAGTGAAACTAGCGGGAGAACATATGAGCAGTTCTTC. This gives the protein CASSETSGRTYEQFF.

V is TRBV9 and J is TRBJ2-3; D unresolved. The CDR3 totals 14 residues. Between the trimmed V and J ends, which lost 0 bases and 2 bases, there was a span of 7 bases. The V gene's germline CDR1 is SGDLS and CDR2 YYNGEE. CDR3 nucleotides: TGTGCCAGCAGCGTAGCTGGAGACACAGATACGCAGTATTTT. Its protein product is CASSVAGDTDTQYF.

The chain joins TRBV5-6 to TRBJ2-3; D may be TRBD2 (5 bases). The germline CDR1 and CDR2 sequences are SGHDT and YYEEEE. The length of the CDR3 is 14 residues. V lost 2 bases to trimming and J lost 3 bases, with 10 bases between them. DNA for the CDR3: TGTGCCAGCAGCTTTCCGGGGAAGACAGATACGCAGTATTTT. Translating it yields CASSFPGKTDTQYF.

CDR3 in amino acids: CASGLVRGGVNTEAFF. DNA for the CDR3: TGTGCTAGTGGTTTGGTAAGGGGAGGGGTGAACACTGAAGCTTTCTTT. The chain combines TRBV12-5 with TRBJ1-1, with a tentative D call TRBD1 (5 bases). V was cut by 0 bases and J by 0 bases, with 11 bases left in between. CDR3 size: 16 residues. CDR1 and CDR2 (germline): LGHNT, FRNRAP.

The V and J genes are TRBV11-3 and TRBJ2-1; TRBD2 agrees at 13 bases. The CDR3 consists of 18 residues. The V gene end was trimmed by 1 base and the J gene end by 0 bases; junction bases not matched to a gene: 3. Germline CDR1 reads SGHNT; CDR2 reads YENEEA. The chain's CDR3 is CASSLGLAGGNSYNEQFF. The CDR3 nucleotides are TGTGCCAGCAGCTTAGGACTAGCGGGGGGAAACTCCTACAATGAGCAGTTCTTC.

This CDR3 is CASSQERTGGYGYTF. The CDR3 nucleotides read TGCGCCAGCAGCCAAGAAAGGACAGGGGGCTATGGCTACACCTTC. This sequence joins TRBV4-3 and TRBJ1-2; TRBD1 agrees at 10 bases. Germline V gives CDR1 LGHNA, CDR2 YSLEER. J gave up 4 bases and V 0 bases, and 2 bases lay outside the gene matches. This CDR3 is built from 15 residues.

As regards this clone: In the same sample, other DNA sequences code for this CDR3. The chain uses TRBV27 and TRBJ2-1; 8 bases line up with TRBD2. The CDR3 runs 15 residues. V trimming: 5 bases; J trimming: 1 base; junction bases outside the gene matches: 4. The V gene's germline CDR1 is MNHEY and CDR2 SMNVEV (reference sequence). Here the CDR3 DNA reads TGTGCCAGCAGTCTGAGCGGGAGTTCCTACAATGAGCAGTTCTTC. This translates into CASSLSGSSYNEQFF.

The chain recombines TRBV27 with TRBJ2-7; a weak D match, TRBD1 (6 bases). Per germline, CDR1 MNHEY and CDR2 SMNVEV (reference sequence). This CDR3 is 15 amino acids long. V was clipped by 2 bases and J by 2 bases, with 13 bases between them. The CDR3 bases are TGTGCCAGCAGTTTAGAAACAGGGAATGCCTACGAGCAGTACTTC. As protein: CASSLETGNAYEQYF.

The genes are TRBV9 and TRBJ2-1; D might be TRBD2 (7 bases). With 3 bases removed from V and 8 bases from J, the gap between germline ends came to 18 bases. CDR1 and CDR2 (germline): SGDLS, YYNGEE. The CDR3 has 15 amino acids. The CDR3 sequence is CASSASGAGADEQFF. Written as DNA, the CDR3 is TGTGCCAGCAGCGCTAGCGGCGCGGGGGCGGATGAGCAGTTCTTC.

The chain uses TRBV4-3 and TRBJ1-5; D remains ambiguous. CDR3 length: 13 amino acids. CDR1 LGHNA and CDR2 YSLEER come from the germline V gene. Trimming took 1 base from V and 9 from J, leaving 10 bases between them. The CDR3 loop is CASSQAFSGPQHF. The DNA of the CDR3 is TGCGCCAGCAGCCAAGCCTTCAGTGGGCCCCAGCATTTT.